This record concerns one TCR beta chain sequence. The antigen is not known. Per germline, CDR1 LNHDA and CDR2 SQIVND (reference sequence). The germline V and J ends were trimmed by 3 bases and 2 bases, with 10 bases remaining between them. The CDR3 has 14 amino acids. PCR primers comprised 60 Vbeta and 13 Jbeta primers. TCRdb's table, derived via immunoSEQ multiplex PCR, lists solely in-frame clones and lacks some. The table includes some 150,000 clones, 76% detected once. The sample is drawn from a study of cytomegalovirus exposure and HLA in healthy donors. Study outcomes and limitations: Researchers counted around 160 TCR beta chains as cytomegalovirus-associated. Usually a TCR sequence was rare, but some public TCRs were found in many donors.

The receptor comes from a female donor in good health and CMV-seronegative. V and J are TRBV19 and TRBJ1-2, with D possibly TRBD1 on 5 matching bases. The sample comprised PBMCs. In nucleotides, the CDR3 is TGTGCCAGTAGTATTACCGGGGGGAACTATGGCTACACCTTC. Protein product: CASSITGGNYGYTF. The whole variable domain, remainder taken from reference TRBV19 and TRBJ1-2, is DGGITQSPKYLFRKEGQNVTLSCEQNLNHDAMYWYRQDPGQGLRLIYYSQIVNDFQKGDIAEGYSVSREKKESFPLTVTSAQKNPTAFYLCASSITGGNYGYTFGSGTRLTVV.